This TCR beta chain was retrieved from a study of cytomegalovirus exposure and HLA in healthy donors. The PCR made use of 60 Vbeta and 13 Jbeta primers. Repertoires were generated with immunoSEQ multiplex PCR, while TCRdb's copy carries only in-frame clones and drops some. The sample lists over 150,000 clones; roughly 84% were seen once. This clone came up a few times. Its antigen is unidentified. Study observations and caveats: Earlier analysis looked at TCR beta V segments, and most were productive about 90% or about 30% of the time. It has been reported that TCR beta sequences accurately predicted the HLA-A and HLA-B alleles of most subjects.

Donors counted as nominally healthy when sampled, yet unrecorded immune exposures were likely. The CDR3 is 13 amino acids. The germline V gene encodes CDR1 LNHDA and CDR2 SQIVND (reference sequence). V lost 6 bases, J lost 8 bases, and 14 bases lay in between. V is TRBV19 and J is TRBJ2-1; a possible D gene is TRBD1 (7 bases). The sequence came from a boy aged 2 to 10 in good health and CMV-seronegative. Sequencing was done on a sample of PBMCs. The CDR3 loop reads CASRFQGGDEQFF. CDR3 sequence (DNA): TGTGCCAGTAGATTCCAGGGGGGCGATGAGCAGTTCTTC.